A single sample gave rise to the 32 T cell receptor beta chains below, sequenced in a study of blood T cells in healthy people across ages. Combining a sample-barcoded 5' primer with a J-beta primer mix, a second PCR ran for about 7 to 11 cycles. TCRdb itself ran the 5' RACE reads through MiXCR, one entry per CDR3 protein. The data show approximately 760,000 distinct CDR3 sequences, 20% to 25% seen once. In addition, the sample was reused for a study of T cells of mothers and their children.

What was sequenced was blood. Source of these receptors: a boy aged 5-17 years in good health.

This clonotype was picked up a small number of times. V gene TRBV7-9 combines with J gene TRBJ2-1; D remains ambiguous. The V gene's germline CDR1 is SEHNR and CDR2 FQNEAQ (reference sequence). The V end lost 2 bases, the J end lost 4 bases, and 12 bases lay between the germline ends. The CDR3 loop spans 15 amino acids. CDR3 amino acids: CASSLILAPYNEQFF. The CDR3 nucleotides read TGTGCCAGCAGCTTAATACTCGCCCCATACAATGAGCAGTTCTTC.

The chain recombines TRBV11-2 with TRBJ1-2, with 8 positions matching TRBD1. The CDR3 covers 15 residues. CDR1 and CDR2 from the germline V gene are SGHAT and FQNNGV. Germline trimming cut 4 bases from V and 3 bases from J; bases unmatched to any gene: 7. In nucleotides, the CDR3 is TGTGCCAGCAGCTCAATAACAGGGGGGGACTATGGCTACACCTTC. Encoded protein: CASSSITGGDYGYTF.

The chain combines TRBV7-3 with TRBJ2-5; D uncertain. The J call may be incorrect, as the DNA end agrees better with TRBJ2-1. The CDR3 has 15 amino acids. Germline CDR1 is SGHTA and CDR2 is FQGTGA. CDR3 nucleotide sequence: TGTGCCAGCAGCTCGAACACTTACTCATACAATGAGCAGTTCTTC. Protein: CASSSNTYSYNEQFF.

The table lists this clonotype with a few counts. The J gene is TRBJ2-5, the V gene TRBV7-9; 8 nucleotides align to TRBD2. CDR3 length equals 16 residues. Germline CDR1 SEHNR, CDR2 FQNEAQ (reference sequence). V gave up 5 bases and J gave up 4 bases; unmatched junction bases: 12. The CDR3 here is CASSLPGTRGGETQYF. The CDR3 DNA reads TGTGCCAGCAGCCTCCCAGGGACTAGGGGCGGAGAGACCCAGTACTTC. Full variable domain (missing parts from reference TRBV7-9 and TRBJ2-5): DTGVSQNPRHKITKRGQNVTFRCDPISEHNRLYWYRQTLGQGPEFLTYFQNEAQLEKSRLLSDRFSAERPKGSFSTLEIQRTEQGDSAMYLCASSLPGTRGGETQYFGPGTRLLVL.

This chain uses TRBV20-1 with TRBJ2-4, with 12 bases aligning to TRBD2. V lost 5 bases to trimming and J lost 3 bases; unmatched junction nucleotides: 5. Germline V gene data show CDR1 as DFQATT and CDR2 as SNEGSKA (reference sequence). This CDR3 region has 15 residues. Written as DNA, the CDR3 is TGCAGTGCTGCGACTAGCGGGGGCGACAAAAACATTCAGTACTTC. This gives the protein CSAATSGGDKNIQYF.

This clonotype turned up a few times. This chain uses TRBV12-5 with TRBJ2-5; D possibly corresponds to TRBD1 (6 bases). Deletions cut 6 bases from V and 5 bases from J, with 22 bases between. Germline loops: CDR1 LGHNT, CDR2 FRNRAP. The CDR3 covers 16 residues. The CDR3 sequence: CASGSVPGAFIETQYF. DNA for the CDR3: TGTGCTAGTGGCTCCGTCCCAGGGGCTTTCATCGAGACCCAGTACTTC.

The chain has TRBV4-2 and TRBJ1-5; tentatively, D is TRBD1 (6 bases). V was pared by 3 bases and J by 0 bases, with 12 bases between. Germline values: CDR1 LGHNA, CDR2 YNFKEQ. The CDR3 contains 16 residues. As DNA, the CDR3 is TGTGCCAGCAGCCAGGCGACAGGATTTAGCAATCAGCCCCAGCATTTT. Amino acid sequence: CASSQATGFSNQPQHF.

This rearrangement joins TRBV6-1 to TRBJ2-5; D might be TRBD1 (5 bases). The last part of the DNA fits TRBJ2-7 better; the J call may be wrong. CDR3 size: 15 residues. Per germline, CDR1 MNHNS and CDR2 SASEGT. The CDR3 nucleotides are TGTGCCAGCAGTGAAGCAATCGCAGGGACCTACGAGCAGTACTTC. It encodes CASSEAIAGTYEQYF.

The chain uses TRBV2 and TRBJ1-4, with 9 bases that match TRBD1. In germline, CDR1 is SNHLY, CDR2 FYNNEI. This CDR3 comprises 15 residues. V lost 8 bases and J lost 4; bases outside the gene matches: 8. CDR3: CASGVRDRVNEKLFF. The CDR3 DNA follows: TGTGCCAGCGGCGTCCGGGACAGGGTTAATGAAAAACTGTTTTTT.

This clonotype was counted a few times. CDR3: CASSHPRDRGNTGELFF. CDR3 bases: TGTGCCAGCAGCCACCCTCGAGACAGGGGGAACACCGGGGAGCTGTTTTTT. The V gene is TRBV7-9, the J gene TRBJ2-2; 8 nucleotides agree with TRBD1. V was pared by 5 bases and J by 1 base, with 9 bases of the junction left unmatched. The CDR3 extends over 17 amino acids. CDR1 is SEHNR, CDR2 FQNEAQ, per germline (reference sequence).

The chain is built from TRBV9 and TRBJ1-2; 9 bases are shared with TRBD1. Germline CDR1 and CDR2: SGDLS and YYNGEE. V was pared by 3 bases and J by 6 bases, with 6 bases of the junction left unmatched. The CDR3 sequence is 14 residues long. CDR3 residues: CASSAGQGRDGYTF. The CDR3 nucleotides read TGTGCCAGCAGCGCGGGACAGGGTCGGGATGGCTACACCTTC.

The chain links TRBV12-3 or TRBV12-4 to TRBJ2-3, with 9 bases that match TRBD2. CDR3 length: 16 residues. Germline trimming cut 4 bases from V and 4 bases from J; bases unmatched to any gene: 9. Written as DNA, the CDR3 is TGTGCCAGCAGTTCTAGGACTAGCGCGGTCGCAGATACGCAGTATTTT. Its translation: CASSSRTSAVADTQYF.

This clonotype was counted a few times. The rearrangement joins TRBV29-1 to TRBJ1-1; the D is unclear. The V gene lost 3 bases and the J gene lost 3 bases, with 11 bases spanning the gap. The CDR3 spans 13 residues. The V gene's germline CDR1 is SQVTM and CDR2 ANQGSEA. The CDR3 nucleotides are TGCAGCGTTGAGAGGACCTTAGACACTGAAGCTTTCTTT. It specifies CSVERTLDTEAFF. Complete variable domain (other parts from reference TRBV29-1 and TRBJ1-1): SAVISQKPSRDICQRGTSLTIQCQVDSQVTMMFWYRQQPGQSLTLIATANQGSEATYESGFVIDKFPISRPNLTFSTLTVSNMSPEDSSIYLCSVERTLDTEAFFGQGTRLTVV.

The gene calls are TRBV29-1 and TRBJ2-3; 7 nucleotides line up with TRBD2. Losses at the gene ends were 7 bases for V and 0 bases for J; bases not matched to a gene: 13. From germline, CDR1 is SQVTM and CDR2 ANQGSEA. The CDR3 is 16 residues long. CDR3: CSARVRASGSTDTQYF. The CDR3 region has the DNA TGCAGCGCACGAGTTCGGGCTAGCGGCAGCACAGATACGCAGTATTTT.

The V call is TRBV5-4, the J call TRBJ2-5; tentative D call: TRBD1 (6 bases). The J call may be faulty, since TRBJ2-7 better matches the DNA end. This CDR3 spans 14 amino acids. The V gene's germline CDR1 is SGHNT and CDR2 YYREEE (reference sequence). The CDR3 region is CASSSGASSYEQYF. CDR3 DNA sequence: TGTGCCAGCAGCTCAGGGGCGTCCTCCTACGAGCAGTACTTC.

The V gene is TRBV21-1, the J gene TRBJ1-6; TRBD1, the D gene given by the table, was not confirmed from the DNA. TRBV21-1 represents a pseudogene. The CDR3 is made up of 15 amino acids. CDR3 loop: CASRRQTGNNSPLHF. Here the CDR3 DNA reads TGTGCCAGCAGGAGGCAGACAGGGAATAATTCACCCCTCCACTTT.

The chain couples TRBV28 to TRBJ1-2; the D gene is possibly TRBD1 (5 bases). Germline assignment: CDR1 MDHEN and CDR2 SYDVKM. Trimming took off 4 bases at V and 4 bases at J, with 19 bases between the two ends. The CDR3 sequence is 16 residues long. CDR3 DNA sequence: TGTGCCAGCAGTTCCACGATCAGGGCTGGGGGCTATGGCTACACCTTC. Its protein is CASSSTIRAGGYGYTF.

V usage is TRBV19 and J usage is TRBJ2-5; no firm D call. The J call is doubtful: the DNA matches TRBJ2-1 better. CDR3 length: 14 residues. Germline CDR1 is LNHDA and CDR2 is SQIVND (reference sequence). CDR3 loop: CASSYSAENNEQFF. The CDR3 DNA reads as TGTGCCAGTAGTTACTCCGCCGAAAACAATGAGCAGTTCTTC.

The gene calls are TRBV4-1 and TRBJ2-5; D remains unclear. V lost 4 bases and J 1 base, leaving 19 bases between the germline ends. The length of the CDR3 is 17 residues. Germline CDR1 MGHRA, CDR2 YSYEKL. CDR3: CASSRGSNLRIQETQYF. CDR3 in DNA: TGCGCCAGCAGCCGCGGATCGAATCTGCGTATCCAAGAGACCCAGTACTTC.

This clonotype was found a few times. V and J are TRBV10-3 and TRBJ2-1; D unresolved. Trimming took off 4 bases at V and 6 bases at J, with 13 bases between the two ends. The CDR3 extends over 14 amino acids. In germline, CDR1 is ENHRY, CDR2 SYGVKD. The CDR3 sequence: CAISGEPTSNEQFF. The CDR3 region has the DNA TGTGCCATCAGTGGAGAACCAACAAGCAATGAGCAGTTCTTC.

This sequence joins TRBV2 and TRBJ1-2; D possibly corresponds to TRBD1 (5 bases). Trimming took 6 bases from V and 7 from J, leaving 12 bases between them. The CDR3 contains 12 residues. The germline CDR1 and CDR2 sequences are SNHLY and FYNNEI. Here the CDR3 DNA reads TGTGCCAGCAGAGCCCTGGGGGGTGGCTACACCTTC. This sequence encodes CASRALGGGYTF.

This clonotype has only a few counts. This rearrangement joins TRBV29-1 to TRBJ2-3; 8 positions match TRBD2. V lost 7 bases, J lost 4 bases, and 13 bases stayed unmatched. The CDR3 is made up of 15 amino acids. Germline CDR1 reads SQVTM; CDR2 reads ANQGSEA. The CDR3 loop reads CSGTWSGGPPDTQYF. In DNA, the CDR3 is TGCAGCGGCACGTGGTCGGGAGGGCCGCCAGATACGCAGTATTTT.

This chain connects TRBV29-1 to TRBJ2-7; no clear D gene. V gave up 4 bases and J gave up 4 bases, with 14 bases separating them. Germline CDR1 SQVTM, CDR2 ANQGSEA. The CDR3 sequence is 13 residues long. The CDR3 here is CSVVDLVNYEQYF. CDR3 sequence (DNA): TGCAGCGTTGTGGACCTCGTAAATTACGAGCAGTACTTC.

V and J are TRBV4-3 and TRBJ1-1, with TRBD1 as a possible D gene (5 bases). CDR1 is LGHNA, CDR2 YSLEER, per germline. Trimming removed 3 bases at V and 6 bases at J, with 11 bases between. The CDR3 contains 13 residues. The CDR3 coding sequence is TGCGCCAGCAGCCACCAGGGTGCCGCTGAAGCTTTCTTT. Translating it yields CASSHQGAAEAFF.

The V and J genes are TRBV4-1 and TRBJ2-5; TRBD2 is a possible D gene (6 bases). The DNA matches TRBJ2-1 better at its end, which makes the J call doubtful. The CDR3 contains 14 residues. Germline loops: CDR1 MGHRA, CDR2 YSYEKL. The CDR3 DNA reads TGCGCCAGCAGCCAAGGCCCCGTCGGGAGTGAGCAGTTCTTC. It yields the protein CASSQGPVGSEQFF.

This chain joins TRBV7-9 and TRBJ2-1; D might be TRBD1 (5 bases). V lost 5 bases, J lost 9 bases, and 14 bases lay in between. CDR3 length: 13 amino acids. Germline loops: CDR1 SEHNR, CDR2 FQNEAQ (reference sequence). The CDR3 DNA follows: TGTGCCAGCAGCCCCCCGTTGGGGCTTGAGCAGTTCTTC. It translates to CASSPPLGLEQFF.

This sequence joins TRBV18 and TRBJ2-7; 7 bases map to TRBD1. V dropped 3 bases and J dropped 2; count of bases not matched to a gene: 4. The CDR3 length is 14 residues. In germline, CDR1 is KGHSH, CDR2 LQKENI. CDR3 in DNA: TGTGCCAGCTCACCGGAAGGGGGCCCCTACGAGCAGTACTTC. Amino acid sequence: CASSPEGGPYEQYF.

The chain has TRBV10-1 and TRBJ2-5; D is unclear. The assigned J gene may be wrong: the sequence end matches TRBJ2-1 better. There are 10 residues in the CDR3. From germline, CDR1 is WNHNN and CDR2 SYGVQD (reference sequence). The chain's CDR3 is CASLGNEQFF. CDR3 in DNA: TGCGCCAGCCTGGGAAATGAGCAGTTCTTC.

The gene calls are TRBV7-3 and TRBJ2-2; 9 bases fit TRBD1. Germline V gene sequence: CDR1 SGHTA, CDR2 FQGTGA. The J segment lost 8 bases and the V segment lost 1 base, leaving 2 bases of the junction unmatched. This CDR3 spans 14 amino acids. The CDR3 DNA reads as TGTGCCAGCAGCTTAAGACAGGGGGAAGGGGAGCTGTTTTTT. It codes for CASSLRQGEGELFF. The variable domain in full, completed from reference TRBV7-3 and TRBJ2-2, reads GAGVSQTPSNKVTEKGKYVELRCDPISGHTALYWYRQSLGQGPEFLIYFQGTGAADDSGLPNDRFFAVRPEGSVSTLKIQRTERGDSAVYLCASSLRQGEGELFFGEGSRLTVL.

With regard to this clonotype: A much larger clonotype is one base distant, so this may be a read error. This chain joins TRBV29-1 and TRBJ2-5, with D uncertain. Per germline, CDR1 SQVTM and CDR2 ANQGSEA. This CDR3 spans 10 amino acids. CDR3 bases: TGCAGCGTTGGCCAAGAGACCCAGTGCTTC. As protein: CSVGQETQCF.

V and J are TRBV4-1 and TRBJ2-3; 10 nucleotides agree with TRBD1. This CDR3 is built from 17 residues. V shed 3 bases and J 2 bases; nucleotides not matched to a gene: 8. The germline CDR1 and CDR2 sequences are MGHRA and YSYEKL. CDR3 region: CASSHGPGTGDTDTQYF. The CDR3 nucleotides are TGCGCCAGCAGCCATGGACCCGGGACAGGGGACACAGATACGCAGTATTTT.

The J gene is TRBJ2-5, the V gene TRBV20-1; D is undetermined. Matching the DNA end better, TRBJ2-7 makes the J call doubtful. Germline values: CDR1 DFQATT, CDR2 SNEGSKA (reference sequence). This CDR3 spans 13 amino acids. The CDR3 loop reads CSAQVDTGYEQYF. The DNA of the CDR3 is TGCAGTGCCCAGGTAGACACCGGCTACGAGCAGTACTTC.